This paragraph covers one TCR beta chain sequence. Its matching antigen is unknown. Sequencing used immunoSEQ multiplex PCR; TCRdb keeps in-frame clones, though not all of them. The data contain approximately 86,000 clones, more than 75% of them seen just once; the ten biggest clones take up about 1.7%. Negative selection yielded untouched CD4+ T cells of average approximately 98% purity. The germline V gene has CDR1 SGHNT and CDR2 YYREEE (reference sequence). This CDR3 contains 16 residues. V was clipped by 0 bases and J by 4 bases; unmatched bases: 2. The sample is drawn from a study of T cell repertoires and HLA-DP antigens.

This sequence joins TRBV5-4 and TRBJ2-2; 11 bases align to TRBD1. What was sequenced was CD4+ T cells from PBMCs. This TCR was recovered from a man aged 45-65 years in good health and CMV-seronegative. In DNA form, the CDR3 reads TGTGCCAGCAGCTTGGCCGGGACAGGGGGCACCGGGGAGCTGTTTTTT. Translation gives CASSLAGTGGTGELFF.